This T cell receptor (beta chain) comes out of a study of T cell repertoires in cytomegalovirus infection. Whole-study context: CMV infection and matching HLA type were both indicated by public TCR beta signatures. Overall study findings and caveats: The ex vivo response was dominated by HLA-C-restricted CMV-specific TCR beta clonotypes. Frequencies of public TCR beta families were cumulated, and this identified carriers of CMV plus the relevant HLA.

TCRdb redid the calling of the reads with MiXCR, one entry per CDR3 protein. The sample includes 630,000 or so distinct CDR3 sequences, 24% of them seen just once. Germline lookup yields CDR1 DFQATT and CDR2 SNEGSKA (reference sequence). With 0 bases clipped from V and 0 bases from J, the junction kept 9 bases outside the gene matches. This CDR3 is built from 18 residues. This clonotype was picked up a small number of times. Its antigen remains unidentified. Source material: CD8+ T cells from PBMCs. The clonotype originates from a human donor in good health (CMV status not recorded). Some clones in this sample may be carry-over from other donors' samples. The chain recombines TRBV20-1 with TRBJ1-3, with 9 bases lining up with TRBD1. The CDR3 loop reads CSARDWDRVTDSGNTIYF. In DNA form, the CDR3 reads TGCAGTGCTAGAGATTGGGACAGGGTTACAGACTCTGGAAACACCATATATTTT.